The source of this T cell receptor (beta chain) is a study of cytomegalovirus exposure and HLA in healthy donors. Study-wide context: The study's early data release held about 80 million unique TCRs from HLA-typed donors. Broader study findings: What TCR beta sequences reportedly achieved was accurate prediction of HLA-A and HLA-B alleles in most subjects. With later analysis, a missense DCLRE1C variant became linked to TCR beta V- and J-gene trimming. Relative to the roughly 690-donor mean, N-insertions were reportedly fewer in an Asian-associated ancestry cluster in a later analysis.

In its sample, this clone was seen a few times. Its antigen is unknown. Trimming left V 3 bases short and J 0 bases short, with 11 bases between. The CDR3 totals 15 residues. Germline CDR1 and CDR2: MGHDK and SYGVNS. The study ran its PCR with 60 Vbeta and 13 Jbeta primers. Clones were sequenced by immunoSEQ multiplex PCR, and TCRdb holds only the in-frame ones, with some missing. The sample records 120,000 or so clones, roughly 18% being singletons. Material for sequencing was PBMCs. The sequence came from a female donor in good health and CMV-seropositive. J is TRBJ1-1 and V is TRBV25-1; the D gene is possibly TRBD1 (5 bases). DNA of the CDR3: TGTGCCAGCAGTGATTACAGGTCCCTGAACACTGAAGCTTTCTTT. Protein: CASSDYRSLNTEAFF.